A single sample is the source of the 21 T cell receptor beta chains below, sequenced in a study of blood T cell repertoires in COVID-19 (dated by TCRdb to about 2020). The library was prepared using the immunoSEQ multiplex PCR assay. The table was pulled from immuneACCESS by TCRdb, which kept in-frame rearrangements only. Such tables lose some clones; where checked, under half of the loss comes from unresolved V genes, and the rest has no known cause. This sample comprises 300,000 to 400,000 clones, 87% of them detected only once. The ten top clones hold roughly 6% of the sample. Sequencing used peripheral blood. These receptors were collected from a woman in her forties or fifties with COVID-19, enrolled during active disease.

This clone was recorded once. The rearrangement links TRBV2 to TRBJ2-1; the D gene is possibly TRBD2 (5 bases). V was cut by 7 bases and J by 3 bases, with 16 bases left in between. This CDR3 has 15 residues. Germline V gene sequence: CDR1 SNHLY, CDR2 FYNNEI. CDR3 region: CASKSQRPNYNEQFF. The DNA for the CDR3 is TGTGCCAGCAAATCTCAGCGGCCAAACTACAATGAGCAGTTCTTC.

V is TRBV6-2 or TRBV6-3 and J is TRBJ2-2; D possibly corresponds to TRBD1 (5 bases). Per germline, CDR1 MNHEY and CDR2 SVGEGT. V was pared by 5 bases and J by 6 bases, with 16 bases between. This CDR3 contains 15 residues. As DNA, the CDR3 is TGTGCCAGCAGTCCAGTTCGGCAACAGGCCGGGGAGCTGTTTTTT. It encodes CASSPVRQQAGELFF.

This chain uses TRBV11-3 with TRBJ2-7; D might be TRBD2 (5 bases). Germline CDR1 SGHNT, CDR2 YENEEA. CDR3 length: 14 residues. Trimming shortened V by 1 base and J by 4 bases, and 11 bases separated the two germline ends. Written as DNA, the CDR3 is TGTGCCAGCAGCTTAGCGCGGGTGGGGTACGAGCAGTACTTC. Its translation: CASSLARVGYEQYF.

The chain combines TRBV29-1 with TRBJ2-5, with 7 bases matching TRBD1. With V trimmed by 6 bases and J by 2 bases, 3 bases remained unmatched. Germline V gene data show CDR1 as SQVTM and CDR2 as ANQGSEA. This CDR3 region has 12 residues. Written as DNA, the CDR3 is TGCAGCGTATCGGGACAGCAAGAGACCCAGTACTTC. This encodes CSVSGQQETQYF.

The J gene is TRBJ2-6, the V gene TRBV7-9; TRBD1 agrees at 8 bases. The trim removed 7 bases at V and 4 bases at J, leaving 12 bases unmatched. The CDR3 consists of 17 residues. The germline CDR1 and CDR2 sequences are SEHNR and FQNEAQ (reference sequence). The chain's CDR3 is CASTPQGAPSGANVLTF. The CDR3 DNA sequence: TGTGCCAGCACGCCGCAGGGGGCCCCGTCCGGGGCCAACGTCCTGACTTTC.

CDR3 in DNA: TGCAGCGTAGTAGCGGGAGGAGGTCCAGATACGCAGTATTTT. It yields the protein CSVVAGGGPDTQYF. The V call is TRBV29-1, the J call TRBJ2-3; TRBD2 aligns across 10 bases. Trimming took 6 bases from V and 4 from J; bases not matched to a gene: 7. This CDR3 region has 14 residues. Germline V gene data show CDR1 as SQVTM and CDR2 as ANQGSEA.

The V call is TRBV19, the J call TRBJ2-1; 7 bases match TRBD1. Germline loops: CDR1 LNHDA, CDR2 SQIVND (reference sequence). V was clipped by 6 bases and J by 0 bases; unmatched bases: 5. The CDR3 consists of 15 residues. In DNA, the CDR3 is TGTGCCAGTAGGAAGCCAGGGGGCTCCTACAATGAGCAGTTCTTC. It yields the protein CASRKPGGSYNEQFF.

The chain is built from TRBV7-6 and TRBJ2-3; 10 positions agree with TRBD2. This CDR3 comprises 14 residues. Germline CDR1 reads SGHVS; CDR2 reads FNYEAQ. V shed 8 bases and J 4 bases; nucleotides not matched to a gene: 6. DNA for the CDR3: TGTGCCAGCGGAGCGGGGGGGGGCGCAGATACGCAGTATTTT. Translation gives CASGAGGGADTQYF.

The chain couples TRBV29-1 to TRBJ1-3, with a tentative D call TRBD1 (6 bases). CDR3 length equals 13 residues. With 7 bases removed from V and 3 bases from J, the gap between germline ends came to 13 bases. The V gene's germline CDR1 is SQVTM and CDR2 ANQGSEA. The CDR3 coding sequence is TGCAGCGCCCAGGGGTCTGGTGGAAACACCATATATTTT. Protein: CSAQGSGGNTIYF.

This chain connects TRBV27 to TRBJ2-3, with D perhaps matching TRBD1 (5 bases). V was shortened by 5 bases and J by 1 base, with 22 bases between the two germline ends. There are 18 residues in the CDR3. Germline V gene lookup returns CDR1 MNHEY and CDR2 SMNVEV (reference sequence). The CDR3 spells CASSTAAGIADCTDTQYF. For the CDR3, the DNA is TGTGCCAGCAGTACAGCAGCAGGGATCGCAGACTGCACAGATACGCAGTATTTT.

In its sample, this clone was seen once. The chain employs TRBV5-4 and TRBJ2-7; TRBD2 aligns across 8 bases. Germline V CDR1 and CDR2: SGHNT, YYREEE (reference sequence). The V and J ends lost 2 bases and 6 bases, in that order; junction bases with no gene match: 7. This CDR3 spans 14 amino acids. DNA for the CDR3: TGTGCCAGCAGCTTAGCGGGAGTAATGGGCGAGCAGTACTTC. Its translation is CASSLAGVMGEQYF.

This chain connects TRBV27 to TRBJ1-2, with D perhaps matching TRBD1 (5 bases). Germline-derived CDR1 and CDR2 are MNHEY and SMNVEV (reference sequence). The CDR3 sequence is 12 residues long. The ends were cut back, 3 bases at V and 8 bases at J, with 10 bases in the middle. CDR3 sequence: CASSFGGDGYTF. The CDR3 DNA reads TGTGCCAGCAGTTTCGGGGGGGACGGCTACACCTTC.

V and J are TRBV9 and TRBJ2-2, with D unresolved. CDR3 size: 14 residues. Trimming stripped 0 bases from V and 4 bases from J, with 7 bases between. Germline V lookup: CDR1 SGDLS, CDR2 YYNGEE. CDR3 amino acids: CASSVASGTGELFF. For the CDR3, the DNA is TGTGCCAGCAGCGTAGCATCAGGCACCGGGGAGCTGTTTTTT. The full variable domain, completed using reference TRBV9 and TRBJ2-2, is DSGVTQTPKHLITATGQRVTLRCSPRSGDLSVYWYQQSLDQGLQFLIQYYNGEERAKGNILERFSAQQFPDLHSELNLSSLELGDSALYFCASSVASGTGELFFGEGSRLTVL.

This chain uses TRBV6-2 or TRBV6-3 with TRBJ2-3; TRBD1 matches at 10 bases. This CDR3 comprises 15 residues. Germline V lookup: CDR1 MNHEY, CDR2 SVGEGT. The ends lost 4 bases at V and 1 base at J; junction bases unmatched: 2. CDR3 amino acids: CASSSGTGGTDTQYF. The CDR3, as DNA: TGTGCCAGCAGTTCCGGGACAGGGGGCACAGATACGCAGTATTTT.

This clone was seen a handful of times. This chain connects TRBV30 to TRBJ1-4, with TRBD1 matching over 7 bases. The germline V gene encodes CDR1 GTSNPN and CDR2 SVGIG (reference sequence). Trimming at V came to 7 bases and at J to 6 bases, leaving 5 bases not matched to a gene. The length of the CDR3 is 12 residues. The CDR3, as DNA: TGTGCCTCGCTCAGGGGGGATGAAAAACTGTTTTTT. Translation gives CASLRGDEKLFF.

The genes are TRBV6-5 and TRBJ2-3; the D gene is possibly TRBD2 (6 bases). The V end was cut by 6 bases, the J end by 5 bases, with 9 bases between. Germline CDR1 and CDR2: MNHEY and SVGAGI. The CDR3 sequence is 12 residues long. The CDR3 protein is CASRDYLDTQYF. CDR3 coding DNA: TGTGCCAGCAGGGACTACCTAGATACGCAGTATTTT.

The chain links TRBV3-1 (or the pseudogene TRBV3-2) to TRBJ2-3; 10 nucleotides match TRBD2. This CDR3 has 14 residues. Per the germline V gene, CDR1 is LGHDT and CDR2 is YNNKEL (reference sequence). J lost 4 bases, V lost 8 bases, and 6 bases had no gene match. The CDR3 loop is CASRLAGPPDTQYF. CDR3 in DNA: TGTGCCAGCCGACTAGCGGGCCCCCCAGATACGCAGTATTTT.

The gene calls are TRBV20-1 and TRBJ1-2; D gene unclear. Germline values: CDR1 DFQATT, CDR2 SNEGSKA (reference sequence). The CDR3 runs 11 residues. The V end was cut by 5 bases, the J end by 8 bases, with 12 bases between. DNA for the CDR3: TGCAGTGCTGAGAGTTCGGGGGGCTACACCTTC. Translation: CSAESSGGYTF.

This clone was detected only once. This chain uses TRBV12-5 with TRBJ1-5; D unclear. Germline V gene data show CDR1 as LGHNT and CDR2 as FRNRAP. The CDR3 is 11 residues long. The V gene lost 6 bases and the J gene lost 4 bases, with 4 bases spanning the gap. Here the CDR3 DNA reads TGTGCTAGTGGCATTAATCAGCCCCAGCATTTT. Protein product: CASGINQPQHF.

This chain uses TRBV2 with TRBJ2-2; tentatively, D is TRBD2 (5 bases). Looked up from germline, CDR1 is SNHLY and CDR2 is FYNNEI. The CDR3 consists of 14 residues. The germline V and J ends were trimmed by 8 bases and 0 bases, with 10 bases remaining between them. The CDR3 DNA reads TGTGCCAGCCGACGAGCGGCGAACACCGGGGAGCTGTTTTTT. Its translation: CASRRAANTGELFF.

CDR3 in DNA: TGTGCCAGCAGGACCCGACAGGTTTCTTACGAGCAGTACTTC. Translation: CASRTRQVSYEQYF. V gene TRBV6-5 combines with J gene TRBJ2-7, with a weak D call TRBD1 (6 bases). V lost 6 bases and J 4 bases, leaving 16 bases between the germline ends. The germline V gene has CDR1 MNHEY and CDR2 SVGAGI. The CDR3 length is 14 residues.